The clone carrying this T cell receptor (beta chain) was recorded many times. The target antigen is unknown. Indicated time point: patch test 1, 2 weeks after DPC sensitization. The treatment here: therapeutic diphenylcyclopropenone sensitization with weekly scalp DPC. This sample was included in a study of human T cells and chemical hapten exposure. The overall study: In the sensitization step, 2% DPC was placed on approximately 2 cm by approximately 2 cm of upper inner arm skin. The study lasted around 5 months, and patients were dosed weekly with diphenylcyclopropenone on the scalp throughout. Study-level points and caveats: Against controls, expanded TCRs gave rise to significantly more large CDR3 similarity clusters.

In the study's own analysis: Across samples, TCR counts had a median of roughly 98,000 and ranged from about 23,224 to 700,000. TCRdb recomputed calls from the RACE reads with MiXCR, one row per CDR3 protein. The V and J calls come from TCRdb's annotation, not from the publication. The data contain about 380,000 distinct CDR3 sequences, roughly 5% of them singletons. The ends lost 7 bases at V and 0 bases at J; junction bases unmatched: 3. Germline-derived CDR1 and CDR2 are MNHEY and SMNVEV (reference sequence). The CDR3 sequence is 14 residues long. The starting material was whole blood, obtained in connection with sensitization to the hapten diphenylcyclopropenone (DPC). The chain is built from TRBV27 and TRBJ2-7; TRBD2 matches 10 bases. This receptor was taken from a woman between 50 and 59 years old with alopecia areata. Some clones in this sample may be carry-over from other donors' samples. This CDR3 reads CASTSSGGSYEQYF. The CDR3 coding sequence is TGTGCCAGCACCTCTAGCGGGGGCTCCTACGAGCAGTACTTC.